The next 30 T cell receptor beta chains were all read from a single sample in a study of neurological immune-mediated disorders. As for time point: longitudinal time-point 1 (baseline). TCRdb reprocessed the 5' RACE reads with MiXCR, giving one entry per CDR3 protein. The table records 64,000 or so distinct CDR3 sequences, approximately 10% of them present only once. The sample was PBMCs. These receptors were taken from a man between 25 and 39 years old in good health.

The chain has TRBV5-1 and TRBJ2-1, with 8 positions matching TRBD1. CDR1 SGHRS and CDR2 YFSETQ come from the germline V gene. V lost 3 bases and J lost 4; bases outside the gene matches: 3. The CDR3 spans 14 residues. The CDR3 protein is CASSSGTGYNEQFF. In DNA form, the CDR3 reads TGCGCCAGCAGCTCCGGGACAGGTTACAATGAGCAGTTCTTC.

The gene calls are TRBV3-1 and TRBJ2-1; 10 positions match TRBD1. Germline CDR1 is LGHDT and CDR2 is YNNKEL (reference sequence). The CDR3 extends over 13 amino acids. V shed 7 bases, J shed 7 bases, and the junction held 4 bases outside the gene matches. Here the CDR3 DNA reads TGTGCCAGCATCCGGACAGGGGGAAATGAGCAGTTCTTC. Its translation is CASIRTGGNEQFF.

This clonotype came up many times. This chain connects TRBV12-3 or TRBV12-4 to TRBJ1-1; 8 bases fit TRBD1. There are 15 residues in the CDR3. J lost 6 bases, V lost 6 bases, and 12 bases had no gene match. The CDR3 protein is CASSPLTGAGPEAFF. The CDR3 bases are TGTGCCAGCAGCCCACTGACAGGGGCCGGACCTGAAGCTTTCTTT.

This clonotype was seen ten or more times. This chain connects TRBV27 to TRBJ1-4; tentative D call: TRBD1 (5 bases). V was clipped by 4 bases and J by 5 bases, with 11 bases between them. From germline, CDR1 is MNHEY and CDR2 SMNVEV (reference sequence). The CDR3 loop spans 14 amino acids. In DNA form, the CDR3 reads TGTGCCAGCAGTTCGGGACGGATGAATGAAAAACTGTTTTTT. The encoded protein is CASSSGRMNEKLFF.

This chain links TRBV6-2 or TRBV6-3 with TRBJ2-5; 7 bases align to TRBD2. Losses at the gene ends were 2 bases for V and 4 bases for J; bases not matched to a gene: 4. Germline V gene data show CDR1 as MNHEY and CDR2 as SVGEGT. This CDR3 is 14 amino acids long. Here the CDR3 reads CASSYGTTGETQYF. CDR3 DNA sequence: TGTGCCAGCAGTTACGGGACTACGGGAGAGACCCAGTACTTC.

This clonotype was detected ten times or more. The chain joins TRBV7-9 to TRBJ1-4; 9 positions agree with TRBD1. The CDR3 totals 15 residues. Germline CDR1 SEHNR, CDR2 FQNEAQ (reference sequence). Germline trimming cut 5 bases from V and 8 bases from J; bases unmatched to any gene: 9. DNA for the CDR3: TGTGCCAGCAGCACCCGACAGGGGGTAGAAGAAAAACTGTTTTTT. Amino acid sequence: CASSTRQGVEEKLFF. Using reference TRBV7-9 and TRBJ1-4 for the parts outside the CDR3, the full variable domain is DTGVSQNPRHKITKRGQNVTFRCDPISEHNRLYWYRQTLGQGPEFLTYFQNEAQLEKSRLLSDRFSAERPKGSFSTLEIQRTEQGDSAMYLCASSTRQGVEEKLFFGSGTQLSVL.

The gene calls are TRBV12-3 or TRBV12-4 and TRBJ2-1; TRBD2 aligns across 11 bases. The ends lost 3 bases at V and 4 bases at J; junction bases unmatched: 11. The CDR3 spans 18 residues. CDR3 protein: CASSFTSGSRAVYNEQFF. The CDR3 nucleotides are TGTGCCAGCAGTTTTACTAGCGGGAGTAGGGCTGTGTACAATGAGCAGTTCTTC.

Regarding this clonotype: The junction departs from germline at one end; a sequencing error may be responsible. Here the CDR3 DNA reads TGTGCCAGCAGCCTACTGGCCAGCGGGAGTTCAGATACGCTGTATTTT. This codes for CASSLLASGSSDTLYF. The chain couples TRBV5-6 to TRBJ2-3; TRBD2 matches at 8 bases. The germline V gene has CDR1 SGHDT and CDR2 YYEEEE. The CDR3 is 16 amino acids.

This clonotype was picked up many times. The rearrangement uses TRBV7-8 and TRBJ1-3; 7 bases are a match to TRBD1. V was pared by 0 bases and J by 2 bases, with 4 bases of the junction left unmatched. Germline V gene data show CDR1 as SGHVS and CDR2 as FQNEAQ. The length of the CDR3 is 16 residues. CDR3 protein: CASSLAGRGTGNTIYF. The CDR3 nucleotides are TGTGCCAGCAGCTTAGCCGGCAGGGGGACTGGAAACACCATATATTTT.

This clonotype was observed many times. The gene calls are TRBV7-9 and TRBJ2-7; D is tentatively TRBD1 or TRBD2 (6 bases each). V gave up 7 bases and J gave up 3 bases, with 16 bases separating them. The CDR3 is 14 amino acids. Germline CDR1 reads SEHNR; CDR2 reads FQNEAQ (reference sequence). The CDR3 coding sequence is TGTGCCAGCAATCCGCTAGGGGGGAACTACGAGCAGTACTTC. Translation gives CASNPLGGNYEQYF.

This clonotype occurred many times. This sequence joins TRBV12-3 or TRBV12-4 and TRBJ2-7, with D perhaps TRBD1 (6 bases). CDR3 length equals 14 residues. The V end lost 2 bases, the J end lost 5 bases, and 13 bases lay between the germline ends. The CDR3 coding sequence is TGTGCCAGCAGTTTAAAACAGGGAAGTCACGAGCAGTACTTC. It codes for CASSLKQGSHEQYF.

This clonotype has a count of ten or more. This chain links TRBV7-2 with TRBJ2-7, with TRBD2 identical over 11 bases. V lost 1 base to trimming and J lost 2 bases; unmatched junction nucleotides: 10. CDR1 and CDR2 (germline): SGHTA, FQGNSA. There are 18 residues in the CDR3. The CDR3 nucleotides read TGTGCCAGCAGCTTAGACTCCACCATAGCGGGAGGGCCCTACGAGCAGTACTTC. Protein product: CASSLDSTIAGGPYEQYF.

This clonotype was seen at least ten times. The rearrangement uses TRBV27 and TRBJ2-1, with 11 bases aligning to TRBD2. CDR1 is MNHEY and CDR2 is SMNVEV in the germline V gene (reference sequence). The CDR3 totals 14 residues. With 7 bases clipped from V and 8 bases from J, the junction kept 7 bases outside the gene matches. CDR3 sequence (DNA): TGTGCCAGCACCCTAGCGGGAGGAAGGCATGAGCAGTTCTTC. Translation gives CASTLAGGRHEQFF.

This clonotype has at least ten counts. This chain links TRBV28 with TRBJ2-5; TRBD1 agrees at 8 bases. The V segment lost 3 bases and the J segment 5 bases; nucleotides outside the gene matches: 8. The CDR3 covers 15 residues. Germline V gene data show CDR1 as MDHEN and CDR2 as SYDVKM. CDR3 nucleotides: TGTGCCAGCAGTTTTGGCGGCAGGGGGCGGGAGACCCAGTACTTC. Translated, it gives CASSFGGRGRETQYF.

This clonotype was seen only a few times. V gene TRBV6-6 combines with J gene TRBJ1-1; D might be TRBD1 (6 bases). V was shortened by 3 bases and J by 8 bases, with 25 bases between the two germline ends. The CDR3 runs 17 residues. Germline CDR1 is MNHNY and CDR2 is SVGAGI (reference sequence). CDR3 amino acids: CASSYPARGRQTIEAFF. The CDR3 bases are TGTGCCAGCAGTTATCCGGCCAGGGGTCGGCAGACAATCGAAGCTTTCTTT.

This clonotype occurred many times. The CDR3 is CASSTAVADGYTF. In DNA, the CDR3 is TGTGCCAGCAGTACGGCTGTTGCTGATGGCTACACCTTC. The chain recombines TRBV7-9 with TRBJ1-2; D remains ambiguous. Looked up from germline, CDR1 is SEHNR and CDR2 is FQNEAQ (reference sequence). Between the trimmed V and J ends, which lost 6 bases and 6 bases, there was a span of 14 bases. The CDR3 extends over 13 amino acids.

There are many counts of this clonotype. The chain combines TRBV29-1 with TRBJ2-7; 11 bases are shared with TRBD2. The CDR3 extends over 13 amino acids. CDR1 and CDR2 (germline): SQVTM, ANQGSEA. V lost 5 bases, J lost 3 bases, and 3 bases stayed unmatched. The CDR3 loop is CSVTSGRSYEQYF. DNA for the CDR3: TGCAGCGTTACTAGCGGGAGAAGCTACGAGCAGTACTTC.

The table lists this clonotype with a few counts. V gene TRBV20-1 combines with J gene TRBJ2-7, with 7 bases that match TRBD1. Germline V gene data show CDR1 as DFQATT and CDR2 as SNEGSKA (reference sequence). V was clipped by 5 bases and J by 2 bases; unmatched bases: 6. This CDR3 has 13 residues. CDR3 bases: TGCAGTGCTGACCGGGACAGCGCCTACGAGCAGTACTTC. Encoded protein: CSADRDSAYEQYF.

This clonotype has at least ten counts. This chain uses TRBV5-1 with TRBJ1-1; unclear D gene. This CDR3 has 16 residues. Per the germline V gene, CDR1 is SGHRS and CDR2 is YFSETQ. V was trimmed by 0 bases and J by 6 bases, leaving 18 bases between them. The CDR3 DNA reads as TGCGCCAGCAGCTTGGCTGGCAGCCTCCTTTCTTCTGAAGCTTTCTTT. Translated, it gives CASSLAGSLLSSEAFF.

The rearrangement links TRBV11-3 to TRBJ2-3; D gene uncertain. Germline CDR1 reads SGHNT; CDR2 reads YENEEA. The CDR3 has 14 residues. The V gene lost 1 base and the J gene lost 5 bases, with 10 bases spanning the gap. Here the CDR3 DNA reads TGTGCCAGCAGCTTAGTTGGCGGCGGAGATACGCAGTATTTT. Residues: CASSLVGGGDTQYF.

This clonotype was detected ten times or more. The gene calls are TRBV18 and TRBJ2-1, with 7 nucleotides matching TRBD2. This CDR3 has 15 amino acids. Trimming cost V 2 bases and J 4 bases; bases outside gene matches: 5. Germline V gene data show CDR1 as KGHSH and CDR2 as LQKENI. This CDR3 reads CASSPAGEEYNEQFF. As DNA, the CDR3 is TGTGCCAGCTCACCAGCGGGAGAGGAATACAATGAGCAGTTCTTC.

Regarding this clonotype: The CDR3 does not end in the conserved phenylalanine or tryptophan, so this is likely a read error. The limits of the CDR3 on the DNA are not certain, so only TCRdb's listed CDR3 is given. The chain combines TRBV28 with TRBJ2-4; TRBD2, as called in the table, went unchecked against the DNA. The length of the CDR3 is 16 amino acids, counting both ends. Germline assignment: CDR1 MDHEN and CDR2 SYDVKM. Here the CDR3 reads CASSLSTSGAKNIQYL.

In this sample, this clonotype turned up a few times. The chain uses TRBV6-2 or TRBV6-3 and TRBJ2-7, with 8 bases identical to TRBD1. Trimming at V came to 2 bases and at J to 3 bases, leaving 9 bases not matched to a gene. This CDR3 region has 16 residues. In germline, CDR1 is MNHEY, CDR2 SVGEGT. CDR3 in DNA: TGTGCCAGCAGTTACAAGAAGGACAGGGAGTTCTACGAGCAGTACTTC. Amino acid sequence: CASSYKKDREFYEQYF.

This clonotype was picked up many times. The chain links TRBV12-3 or TRBV12-4 to TRBJ1-1, with TRBD1 identical over 10 bases. The CDR3 is 14 residues long. The V segment lost 7 bases and the J segment 4 bases; nucleotides outside the gene matches: 6. The CDR3 protein is CASIPTGGGTEAFF. For the CDR3, the DNA is TGTGCCAGCATTCCGACAGGGGGCGGCACTGAAGCTTTCTTT.

This clonotype was observed many times. The chain joins TRBV7-3 to TRBJ2-3, with 11 bases fitting TRBD2. This CDR3 has 16 amino acids. CDR1 is SGHTA and CDR2 is FQGTGA in the germline V gene. The V gene end was trimmed by 5 bases and the J gene end by 4 bases; junction bases not matched to a gene: 8. The CDR3 loop reads CASSQLAGVTPDTQYF. The DNA of the CDR3 is TGTGCCAGCAGCCAACTAGCGGGAGTTACCCCAGATACGCAGTATTTT.

In its sample, this clonotype was seen many times. CDR3 protein: CASRRTGGDEKLFF. CDR3 in DNA: TGTGCCAGCAGGCGGACAGGGGGAGATGAAAAACTGTTTTTT. The chain links TRBV12-3 or TRBV12-4 to TRBJ1-4; TRBD1 matches at 10 bases. The CDR3 has 14 amino acids. V shed 6 bases and J 6 bases; nucleotides not matched to a gene: 4.

V is TRBV30 and J is TRBJ1-1; D is ambiguous. The germline CDR1 and CDR2 sequences are GTSNPN and SVGIG (reference sequence). Trimming removed 5 bases at V and 4 bases at J, with 11 bases between. This CDR3 contains 12 residues. CDR3 amino acids: CAWARVSTEAFF. The CDR3 region has the DNA TGTGCCTGGGCGAGGGTGAGCACTGAAGCTTTCTTT.

This clonotype was seen ten or more times. This chain uses TRBV3-1 with TRBJ1-6; the D is unclear. Trimming left V 0 bases short and J 7 bases short, with 7 bases between. Germline V lookup: CDR1 LGHDT, CDR2 YNNKEL (reference sequence). The CDR3 is made up of 14 amino acids. The CDR3 loop is CASSQEATNSPLHF. For the CDR3, the DNA is TGTGCCAGCAGCCAAGAAGCAACCAATTCACCCCTCCACTTT.

V and J are TRBV5-1 and TRBJ2-7; D possibly corresponds to TRBD1 (5 bases). Germline CDR1 is SGHRS and CDR2 is YFSETQ. The CDR3 sequence is 12 residues long. V lost 2 bases and J lost 4, with 7 bases in between. CDR3 DNA: TGCGCCAGCAGCTTCCAGGGATACGAGCAGTACTTC. Translating it yields CASSFQGYEQYF.

This clonotype was recorded many times. The chain couples TRBV5-1 to TRBJ2-1, with TRBD1 identical over 7 bases. CDR3 length: 13 residues. Trimming removed 4 bases from V and 10 bases from J; junction bases left unmatched: 8. Germline V gene data show CDR1 as SGHRS and CDR2 as YFSETQ. This CDR3 is CASSPLDRPEQFF. DNA for the CDR3: TGCGCCAGCAGCCCTTTGGACAGGCCCGAGCAGTTCTTC.